This T cell receptor (beta chain) was recorded in a study of CD8+ T cells in alopecia areata. Across the study: Treated patients' severity was scored by percentage of affected scalp area. Findings and limits, study-wide: While tofacitinib was given, many expanded lesional clones persisted in scalp and blood.

Concerning this clone: What it binds is unknown.

RNA was isolated and reverse transcribed to cDNA, the sequencing template. The repertoire was sequenced with immunoSEQ multiplex PCR; TCRdb's copy has only in-frame clones and lacks some. In the table there are about 97,000 clones, roughly 60% of which are singletons. As to treatment: oral pan-JAK inhibitor, 5-10 mg twice daily. Sampling of alopecia areata patients yielded lesional scalp punch biopsies as well as peripheral blood. PBMCs served as the source from which CD4+ and CD8+ T cells were sorted. This material consisted of CD8+ T cells sorted from blood, taken at approximately week 60, from a patient treated with tofacitinib. The sequence derives from a human donor with alopecia areata.

The CDR3 DNA reads TGTGCCAGCAGCCAGTACGGTAATGAGCAGTTCTTC. As protein: CASSQYGNEQFF. The chain is built from TRBV11-2 and TRBJ2-1; the D is unclear. This CDR3 is 12 amino acids long. CDR1 is SGHAT and CDR2 is FQNNGV in the germline V gene. Trimming took off 5 bases at V and 7 bases at J, with 9 bases between the two ends.